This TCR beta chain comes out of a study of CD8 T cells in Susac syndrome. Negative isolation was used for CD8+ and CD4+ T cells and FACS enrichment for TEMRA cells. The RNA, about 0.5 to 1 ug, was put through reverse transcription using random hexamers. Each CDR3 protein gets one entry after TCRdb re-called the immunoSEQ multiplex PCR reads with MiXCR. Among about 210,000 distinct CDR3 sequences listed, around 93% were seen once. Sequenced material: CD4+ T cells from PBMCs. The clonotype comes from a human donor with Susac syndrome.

CDR3 region: CASRSDRRSPDGYTF. For the CDR3, the DNA is TGTGCCAGCAGGTCGGACAGGCGTTCTCCTGATGGCTACACCTTC. The genes are TRBV12-3 or TRBV12-4 and TRBJ1-2, with 7 bases fitting TRBD1. The CDR3 is 15 amino acids. J lost 6 bases, V lost 6 bases, and 13 bases had no gene match.